This record concerns one T cell receptor beta chain sequence. The antigen remains undetermined. V dropped 2 bases and J dropped 1 base, with 5 bases sitting between them. CDR3 length: 13 amino acids. The V gene's germline CDR1 is SGHVS and CDR2 FQNEAQ. This sample was included in a study of vaccination effects on CD4 cells after COVID-19. An approximately 10-day culture period preceded the isolation of CD4+ T cells. Participants were given two doses of BNT162b2 or mRNA-1273 vaccine. Generated by immunoSEQ multiplex PCR, the TCRdb table keeps only in-frame clones and is missing some. The sample carries more than 60,000 clones, about 67% recorded once.

The gene calls are TRBV7-8 and TRBJ1-1; D unresolved. This TCR was recovered from a human donor who received a COVID-19 vaccine. Sequenced material: CD4+ T cells from PBMCs cultured without peptide, taken after COVID-19 vaccination. CDR3 DNA: TGTGCCAGCAGCTTATTCCCGAACACTGAAGCTTTCTTT. Protein product: CASSLFPNTEAFF.